These 12 T cell receptor beta chains were all obtained from the same sample, sequenced in a study of PD-L1 blockade in urothelial cancer. TCRdb's table, derived via immunoSEQ multiplex PCR, lists solely in-frame clones and lacks some. The sample has about 57,000 clones, 86% seen once. The sample here was PBMCs, taken around atezolizumab (anti-PD-L1) treatment. These receptors all come from a man aged 45 to 65 with urothelial cancer.

This clone has only one observation. The rearrangement joins TRBV12-2 to TRBJ2-5; TRBD2, the D gene given by the table, was not confirmed from the DNA. TRBV12-2 is reported as a pseudogene. The CDR3 is 14 residues long. The CDR3 protein is CASRLGGAGETQYF. The CDR3 DNA follows: TGTGCAAGTCGCTTGGGGGGGGCCGGGGAGACCCAGTACTTC.

The J gene is TRBJ2-1, the V gene TRBV5-1, with a weak D call TRBD2 (5 bases). Per germline, CDR1 SGHRS and CDR2 YFSETQ. There are 15 residues in the CDR3. The germline V and J ends were trimmed by 0 bases and 5 bases, with 12 bases remaining between them. The CDR3 sequence: CASSLVVGNHNEQFF. For the CDR3, the DNA is TGCGCCAGCAGCTTGGTCGTCGGGAATCACAATGAGCAGTTCTTC.

DNA for the CDR3: TGTGCCAGCAGTCAACAGGCTGAGACTGAAGCTTTCTTT. This encodes CASSQQAETEAFF. This sequence joins TRBV7-3 and TRBJ1-1; a weak D match, TRBD1 (5 bases). Germline V gene data show CDR1 as SGHTA and CDR2 as FQGTGA. The CDR3 has 13 amino acids. The ends were cut back, 6 bases at V and 5 bases at J, with 13 bases in the middle.

The chain has TRBV19 and TRBJ1-1; D may be TRBD1 (5 bases). This CDR3 is 16 amino acids long. V was cut by 1 base and J by 2 bases, with 14 bases left in between. The germline CDR1 and CDR2 sequences are LNHDA and SQIVND (reference sequence). The chain's CDR3 is CASSIVGGAGNTEAFF. The CDR3 region has the DNA TGTGCCAGTAGTATAGTCGGCGGGGCGGGAAACACTGAAGCTTTCTTT.

This sequence joins TRBV19 and TRBJ2-3; no firm D call. CDR1 LNHDA and CDR2 SQIVND come from the germline V gene (reference sequence). CDR3 length: 13 residues. V was shortened by 5 bases and J by 6 bases, with 12 bases between the two germline ends. The CDR3 loop reads CASSPPPLDTQYF. In DNA form, the CDR3 reads TGTGCCAGTAGTCCCCCTCCCCTGGATACGCAGTATTTT.

This sequence joins TRBV7-3 and TRBJ2-1; TRBD1 matches at 12 bases. Germline V gene sequence: CDR1 SGHTA, CDR2 FQGTGA. J gave up 10 bases and V 0 bases, and 10 bases lay outside the gene matches. This CDR3 has 17 amino acids. The DNA of the CDR3 is TGTGCCAGCAGCTTAACGGGGCCGGGGACAGGGGGCGCCGAGCAGTTCTTC. Its translation is CASSLTGPGTGGAEQFF.

The chain couples TRBV19 to TRBJ2-5, with TRBD1 matching 9 bases. Germline V CDR1 and CDR2: LNHDA, SQIVND (reference sequence). The CDR3 extends over 14 amino acids. J gave up 8 bases and V 5 bases, and 9 bases lay outside the gene matches. CDR3 residues: CASSHRDRVVTQYF. The CDR3 nucleotides read TGTGCCAGTAGTCACCGGGACAGGGTCGTCACCCAGTACTTC.

The rearrangement links TRBV10-1 to TRBJ2-1; D not resolved. Trimming left V 3 bases short and J 3 bases short, with 12 bases between. Germline loops: CDR1 WNHNN, CDR2 SYGVQD (reference sequence). The CDR3 runs to 15 residues. The DNA for the CDR3 is TGCGCCAGCAGTGATTTAAGAGGATTCTACAATGAGCAGTTCTTC. It yields the protein CASSDLRGFYNEQFF.

A single count supports this clone. V usage is TRBV5-1 and J usage is TRBJ2-4; D may be TRBD2 (5 bases). The CDR3 covers 14 residues. Germline values: CDR1 SGHRS, CDR2 YFSETQ. V lost 2 bases, J lost 7 bases, and 13 bases lay in between. The CDR3, as DNA: TGCGCCAGCAGCTTTAACCGGGATACTAACATTCAGTACTTC. Translation: CASSFNRDTNIQYF.

This clone was seen only a few times. The V gene is TRBV30, the J gene TRBJ1-1; D perhaps matches TRBD1 (5 bases). The V end lost 0 bases, the J end lost 6 bases, and 20 bases lay between the germline ends. This CDR3 contains 16 residues. Germline lookup yields CDR1 GTSNPN and CDR2 SVGIG (reference sequence). CDR3 region: CAWSVQRSGGGSEAFF. The DNA for the CDR3 is TGTGCCTGGAGTGTACAGCGGTCGGGGGGTGGTTCTGAAGCTTTCTTT.

The rearrangement links TRBV7-9 to TRBJ2-7, with D possibly being TRBD2 (5 bases). V gave up 5 bases and J gave up 6 bases, with 14 bases separating them. The CDR3 spans 13 residues. Per the germline V gene, CDR1 is SEHNR and CDR2 is FQNEAQ (reference sequence). The chain's CDR3 is CASSRPPSSEQYF. In DNA, the CDR3 is TGTGCCAGCAGCCGTCCCCCTAGCTCCGAGCAGTACTTC.

The rearrangement uses TRBV18 and TRBJ2-1, with 10 bases fitting TRBD2. Germline assignment: CDR1 KGHSH and CDR2 LQKENI. This CDR3 is built from 16 residues. V lost 4 bases, J lost 8 bases, and 11 bases stayed unmatched. CDR3 sequence reads: CASSHPGTSELHEQFF. CDR3 DNA: TGTGCCAGCTCACACCCCGGGACTAGCGAGTTGCATGAGCAGTTCTTC.